A single count supports the clone carrying this TCR beta chain. Original methodology: Amplified reference gene primers provided the basis for estimating nucleated cell counts. Here immunoSEQ multiplex PCR was the method, and the copy in TCRdb shows in-frame clones only, minus some. V and J calls and clone size are copied from that table; D and trimming were computed from the DNA. The sample lists about 400,000 clones, roughly nine tenths seen once, with roughly 1.2% in the top ten. This record belongs to a study of blood T cell repertoires in COVID-19. Across the study: Both acute and convalescent COVID-19 samples were obtained from the United States, Italy and Spain. PBMCs, B-cell-depleted T cells, or T cells provided the cDNA or gDNA that made up the material.

Per the germline V gene, CDR1 is GTSNPN and CDR2 is SVGIG (reference sequence). The CDR3 totals 14 residues. V lost 5 bases to trimming and J lost 7 bases; unmatched junction nucleotides: 11. The sequenced sample consisted of peripheral blood. The chain is built from TRBV30 and TRBJ2-7; 10 bases are shared with TRBD1. This sequence originates from a man aged 40-49 years with acute or convalescent COVID-19. DNA of the CDR3: TGTGCCTGGGTAGGAGGGACAGGGGTAGGTGAGCAGTACTTC. Protein product: CAWVGGTGVGEQYF. Filled out from reference TRBV30 and TRBJ2-7, the complete variable domain reads SQTIHQWPATLVQPVGSPLSLECTVEGTSNPNLYWYRQAAGRGLQLLFYSVGIGQISSEVPQNLSASRPQDRQFILSSKKLLLSDSGFYLCAWVGGTGVGEQYFGPGTRLTVT.